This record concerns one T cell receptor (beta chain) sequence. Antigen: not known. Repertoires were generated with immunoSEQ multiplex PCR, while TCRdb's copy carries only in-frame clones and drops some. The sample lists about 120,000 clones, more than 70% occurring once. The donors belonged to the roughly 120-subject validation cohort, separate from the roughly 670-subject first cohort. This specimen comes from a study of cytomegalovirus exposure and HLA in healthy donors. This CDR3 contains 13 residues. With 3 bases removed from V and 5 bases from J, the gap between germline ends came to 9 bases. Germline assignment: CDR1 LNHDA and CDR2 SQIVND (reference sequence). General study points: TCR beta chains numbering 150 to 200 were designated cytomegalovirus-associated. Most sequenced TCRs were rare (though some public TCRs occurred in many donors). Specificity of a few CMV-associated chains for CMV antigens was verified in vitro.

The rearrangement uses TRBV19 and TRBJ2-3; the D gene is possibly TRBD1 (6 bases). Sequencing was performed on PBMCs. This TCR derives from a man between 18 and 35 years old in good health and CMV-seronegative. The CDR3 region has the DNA TGTGCCAGTAGTATGGGGGCGCAAGATACGCAGTATTTT. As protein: CASSMGAQDTQYF.